These 20 T cell receptor beta chains originate from one sample sequenced in a study of blood T cell repertoires in COVID-19. Measured with immunoSEQ multiplex PCR; TCRdb has only the in-frame clones, and not every one. Here the sample spans some 200,000 clones, 82% being singletons. The sample taken for sequencing was PBMCs or T cells enriched from blood (not recorded which). Every receptor here comes from a woman aged 55-75 years with acute COVID-19.

A single count supports this clone. This sequence joins TRBV19 and TRBJ2-1, with 9 bases fitting TRBD1. Germline CDR1 reads LNHDA; CDR2 reads SQIVND (reference sequence). CDR3 length: 14 amino acids. J lost 9 bases, V lost 10 bases, and 13 bases had no gene match. CDR3 bases: TGTGCCACTCAATCCCGGAACAGGGGGCCTGAGCAGTTCTTC. Encoded protein: CATQSRNRGPEQFF.

The gene calls are TRBV30 and TRBJ1-3; D is unclear. V lost 1 base and J lost 4, with 8 bases in between. The CDR3 runs to 13 residues. CDR1 is GTSNPN and CDR2 is SVGIG in the germline V gene (reference sequence). The CDR3, as DNA: TGTGCCTGGAGTGCAGTCTGGGGAAACACCATATATTTT. This encodes CAWSAVWGNTIYF.

V usage is TRBV27 and J usage is TRBJ2-7; 8 positions agree with TRBD1. Germline-derived CDR1 and CDR2 are MNHEY and SMNVEV (reference sequence). This CDR3 region has 14 residues. The trim removed 6 bases at V and 1 base at J, leaving 5 bases unmatched. In DNA form, the CDR3 reads TGTGCCAGCAGACTGACAGGGGTTTCCTACGAGCAGTACTTC. Translating it yields CASRLTGVSYEQYF.

The chain recombines TRBV5-1 with TRBJ2-3; D is ambiguous. Trimming removed 1 base from V and 5 bases from J, with 8 bases in between. The length of the CDR3 is 13 residues. Per germline, CDR1 SGHRS and CDR2 YFSETQ. This CDR3 is CASSLRPRDTQYF. The CDR3 DNA is TGCGCCAGCAGCTTGCGGCCTAGAGATACGCAGTATTTT. Complete variable domain (other parts from reference TRBV5-1 and TRBJ2-3): KAGVTQTPRYLIKTRGQQVTLSCSPISGHRSVSWYQQTPGQGLQFLFEYFSETQRNKGNFPGRFSGRQFSNSRSEMNVSTLELGDSALYLCASSLRPRDTQYFGPGTRLTVL.

The chain joins TRBV19 to TRBJ1-2; D is possibly TRBD1 (6 bases). Germline values: CDR1 LNHDA, CDR2 SQIVND (reference sequence). The CDR3 totals 12 residues. V lost 6 bases and J 2 bases, leaving 7 bases between the germline ends. Here the CDR3 reads CASRTGNYGYTF. The CDR3 DNA follows: TGTGCCAGTAGAACAGGGAACTATGGCTACACCTTC.

The gene calls are TRBV4-3 and TRBJ2-1, with D hard to call. Germline lookup yields CDR1 LGHNA and CDR2 YSLEER. The V end lost 0 bases, the J end lost 13 bases, and 13 bases lay between the germline ends. The CDR3 is made up of 13 amino acids. The chain's CDR3 is CASSQDLARNQFF. CDR3 DNA sequence: TGCGCCAGCAGCCAAGATCTTGCGCGGAATCAGTTCTTC.

The rearrangement links TRBV19 to TRBJ2-5; possible D gene TRBD2, 6 bases. CDR1 LNHDA and CDR2 SQIVND come from the germline V gene (reference sequence). V shed 3 bases and J shed 5 bases, with 10 bases lying between them. The CDR3 is 13 amino acids. Written as DNA, the CDR3 is TGTGCCAGTAGTATGGCGGGATGGGAGACCCAGTACTTC. It translates to CASSMAGWETQYF. The whole variable domain, remainder taken from reference TRBV19 and TRBJ2-5, is DGGITQSPKYLFRKEGQNVTLSCEQNLNHDAMYWYRQDPGQGLRLIYYSQIVNDFQKGDIAEGYSVSREKKESFPLTVTSAQKNPTAFYLCASSMAGWETQYFGPGTRLLVL.

This chain links TRBV21-1 with TRBJ2-5; whether TRBD2, the table's D call, matches the DNA was not checked. TRBV21-1 is a known pseudogene. The CDR3 is 15 amino acids. The CDR3 protein is CASSKDERASETQYF. The CDR3 DNA is TGTGCCAGCAGCAAAGATGAGCGGGCCTCGGAGACCCAGTACTTC.

The rearrangement uses TRBV5-1 and TRBJ2-5, with 8 bases matching TRBD2. The V and J ends lost 3 bases and 5 bases, in that order; junction bases with no gene match: 6. The CDR3 runs to 14 residues. Germline CDR1 is SGHRS and CDR2 is YFSETQ. CDR3 sequence: CASSSGTRIETQYF. The DNA for the CDR3 is TGCGCCAGCAGCTCTGGGACTAGGATCGAGACCCAGTACTTC.

The chain has TRBV18 and TRBJ2-3; D unresolved. The CDR3 is made up of 13 amino acids. Germline CDR1 KGHSH, CDR2 LQKENI. Trimming pared 3 bases from V and 2 bases from J, leaving 6 bases between. The CDR3 DNA reads TGTGCCAGCTCACCGGGCAACACAGATACGCAGTATTTT. Protein: CASSPGNTDTQYF. Based on the CDR3 plus reference TRBV18 and TRBJ2-3, the full variable domain is NAGVMQNPRHLVRRRGQEARLRCSPMKGHSHVYWYRQLPEEGLKFMVYLQKENIIDESGMPKERFSAEFPKEGPSILRIQQVVRGDSAAYFCASSPGNTDTQYFGPGTRLTVL.

J is TRBJ2-3 and V is TRBV7-6, with TRBD2 matching 9 bases. This CDR3 has 15 residues. The J segment lost 2 bases and the V segment lost 5 bases, leaving 5 bases of the junction unmatched. Germline V CDR1 and CDR2: SGHVS, FNYEAQ. The CDR3 region is CASSVIAGATDTQYF. The CDR3 DNA is TGTGCCAGCAGCGTCATAGCGGGAGCCACAGATACGCAGTATTTT.

The chain has TRBV19 and TRBJ2-7; D is possibly TRBD1 (6 bases). Germline assignment: CDR1 LNHDA and CDR2 SQIVND (reference sequence). V was pared by 6 bases and J by 6 bases, with 15 bases between. This CDR3 is built from 13 residues. In nucleotides, the CDR3 is TGTGCCAGTAGCTCCTCACAGGGTAGCGAGCAGTACGTC. Amino acids: CASSSSQGSEQYV.

The sample holds one count of this clone. The chain links TRBV21-1 to TRBJ1-1. TRBV21-1 is a documented pseudogene. The CDR3 consists of 14 residues. CDR3 loop: CASSKGGKDTEAFF. The CDR3 bases are TGTGCCAGCAGCAAGGGGGGTAAGGACACTGAAGCTTTCTTT.

This clone was detected once. The chain combines TRBV20-1 with TRBJ1-3; TRBD1 aligns across 9 bases. Germline V lookup: CDR1 DFQATT, CDR2 SNEGSKA (reference sequence). The CDR3 runs 11 residues. Germline trimming cut 1 base from V and 15 bases from J; bases unmatched to any gene: 4. CDR3 nucleotides: TGCAGTGCTAGAGTGGGACAGGGCCAATATTTT. Its protein is CSARVGQGQYF.

The chain combines TRBV28 with TRBJ2-1; unclear D gene. The CDR3 spans 14 residues. Trimming removed 8 bases at V and 4 bases at J, with 15 bases between. CDR1 and CDR2 (germline): MDHEN, SYDVKM. CDR3 DNA: TGTGCCAGCCGTTCCCGCCTAAAGTACAATGAGCAGTTCTTC. Its translation: CASRSRLKYNEQFF.

This rearrangement joins TRBV11-2 to TRBJ2-7; D possibly corresponds to TRBD1 (5 bases). Germline CDR1 reads SGHAT; CDR2 reads FQNNGV. Trimming stripped 1 base from V and 6 bases from J, with 16 bases between. This CDR3 contains 15 residues. CDR3 loop: CASSLGVRVEGEQYF. In nucleotides, the CDR3 is TGTGCCAGCAGCTTAGGAGTCAGGGTCGAAGGCGAGCAGTACTTC.

The chain employs TRBV14 and TRBJ2-7; 9 bases match TRBD2. The CDR3 is 14 residues long. V trimming: 6 bases; J trimming: 4 bases; junction bases outside the gene matches: 7. The V gene's germline CDR1 is SGHDN and CDR2 FVKESK. CDR3 sequence reads: CASSLGTSIYEQYF. CDR3 in DNA: TGTGCCAGCAGTCTCGGGACTAGCATTTACGAGCAGTACTTC. Full variable domain (rest looked up from reference TRBV14 and TRBJ2-7): EAGVTQFPSHSVIEKGQTVTLRCDPISGHDNLYWYRRVMGKEIKFLLHFVKESKQDESGMPNNRFLAERTGGTYSTLKVQPAELEDSGVYFCASSLGTSIYEQYFGPGTRLTVT.

This clone appeared a few times. The chain uses TRBV6-2 or TRBV6-3 and TRBJ1-1; 7 bases fit TRBD1. The CDR3 runs to 17 residues. CDR1 MNHEY and CDR2 SVGEGT come from the germline V gene. Trimming cost V 0 bases and J 4 bases; bases outside gene matches: 11. The CDR3 sequence: CASSYSILRQGGTEAFF. CDR3 sequence (DNA): TGTGCCAGCAGTTACTCGATATTAAGGCAGGGGGGCACTGAAGCTTTCTTT.

The chain couples TRBV24-1 to TRBJ1-5, with D possibly being TRBD1 (6 bases). The CDR3 covers 16 residues. CDR1 and CDR2 (germline): KGHDR, SFDVKD. The ends were cut back, 4 bases at V and 1 base at J, with 13 bases in the middle. The CDR3 region has the DNA TGTGCCACCAGTGAGGGAAGAGGGGGAAGCAATCAGCCCCAGCATTTT. Its translation is CATSEGRGGSNQPQHF.

The chain has TRBV24-1 and TRBJ1-2; D is ambiguous. This CDR3 is built from 14 residues. The germline V and J ends were trimmed by 4 bases and 4 bases, with 12 bases remaining between them. Germline V CDR1 and CDR2: KGHDR, SFDVKD. The CDR3 loop reads CATSESGQSYGYTF. CDR3 nucleotides: TGTGCCACCAGTGAATCAGGTCAGTCCTATGGCTACACCTTC.